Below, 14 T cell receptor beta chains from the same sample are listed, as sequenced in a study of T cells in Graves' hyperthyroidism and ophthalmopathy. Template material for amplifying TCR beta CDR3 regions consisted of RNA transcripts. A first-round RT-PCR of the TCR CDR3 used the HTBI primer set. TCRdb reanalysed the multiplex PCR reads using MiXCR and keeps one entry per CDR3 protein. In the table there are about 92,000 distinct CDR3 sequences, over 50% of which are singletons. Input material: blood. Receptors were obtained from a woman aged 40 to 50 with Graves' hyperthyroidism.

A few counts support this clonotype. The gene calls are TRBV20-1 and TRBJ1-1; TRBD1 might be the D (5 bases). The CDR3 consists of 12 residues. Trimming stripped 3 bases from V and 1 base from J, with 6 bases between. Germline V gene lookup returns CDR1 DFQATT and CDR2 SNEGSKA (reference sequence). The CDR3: CSASGQNTEAFF. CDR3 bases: TGCAGTGCTAGCGGACAGAACACTGAAGCTTTCTTT.

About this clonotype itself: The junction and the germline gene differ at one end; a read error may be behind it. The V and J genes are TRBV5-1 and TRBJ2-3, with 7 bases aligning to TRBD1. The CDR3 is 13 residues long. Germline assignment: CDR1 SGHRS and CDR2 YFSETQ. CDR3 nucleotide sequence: TGTGCCAGCAGCCAAGAGGGGGCGGATACGCAGTATTTT. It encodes CASSQEGADTQYF. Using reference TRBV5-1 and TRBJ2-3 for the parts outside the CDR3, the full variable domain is KAGVTQTPRYLIKTRGQQVTLSCSPISGHRSVSWYQQTPGQGLQFLFEYFSETQRNKGNFPGRFSGRQFSNSRSEMNVSTLELGDSALYLCASSQEGADTQYFGPGTRLTVL.

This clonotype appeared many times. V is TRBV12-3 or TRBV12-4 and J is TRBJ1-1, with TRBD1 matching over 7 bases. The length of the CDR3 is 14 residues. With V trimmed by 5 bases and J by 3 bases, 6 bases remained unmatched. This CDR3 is CASSLKGADTEAFF. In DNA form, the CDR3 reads TGTGCCAGCAGTCTTAAGGGGGCCGACACTGAAGCTTTCTTT.

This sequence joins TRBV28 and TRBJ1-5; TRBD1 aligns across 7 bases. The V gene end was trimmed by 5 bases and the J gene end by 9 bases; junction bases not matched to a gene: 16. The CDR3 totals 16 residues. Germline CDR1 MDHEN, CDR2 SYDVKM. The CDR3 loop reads CASSQYGAGGERPQHF. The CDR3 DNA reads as TGTGCCAGCAGTCAATACGGGGCAGGGGGGGAGCGGCCCCAGCATTTT.

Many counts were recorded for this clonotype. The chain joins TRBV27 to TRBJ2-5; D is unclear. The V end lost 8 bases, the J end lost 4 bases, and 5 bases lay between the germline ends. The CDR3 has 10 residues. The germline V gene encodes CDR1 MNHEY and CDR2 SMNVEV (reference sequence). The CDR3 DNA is TGTGCCAGCGGCTCAGAGACCCAGTACTTC. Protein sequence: CASGSETQYF.

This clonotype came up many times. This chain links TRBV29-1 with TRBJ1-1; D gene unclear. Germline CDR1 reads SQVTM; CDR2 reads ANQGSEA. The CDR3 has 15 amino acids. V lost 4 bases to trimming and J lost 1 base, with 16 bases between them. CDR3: CSVGGRETANTEAFF. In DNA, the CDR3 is TGCAGCGTTGGTGGAAGGGAAACGGCGAACACTGAAGCTTTCTTT.

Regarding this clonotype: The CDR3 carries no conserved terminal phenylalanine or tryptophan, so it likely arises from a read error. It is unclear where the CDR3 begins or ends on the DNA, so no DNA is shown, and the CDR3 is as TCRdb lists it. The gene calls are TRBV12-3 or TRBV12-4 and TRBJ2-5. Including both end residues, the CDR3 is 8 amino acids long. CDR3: CASSTLYT.

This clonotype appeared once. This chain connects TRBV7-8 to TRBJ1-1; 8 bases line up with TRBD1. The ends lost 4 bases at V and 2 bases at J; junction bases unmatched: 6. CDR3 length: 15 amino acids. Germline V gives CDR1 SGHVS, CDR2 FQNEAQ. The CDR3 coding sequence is TGTGCCAGCAGCTCGGACAGGGCTGGAAACACTGAAGCTTTCTTT. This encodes CASSSDRAGNTEAFF. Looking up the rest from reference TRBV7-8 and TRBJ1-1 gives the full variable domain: GAGVSQSPRYKVAKRGQDVALRCDPISGHVSLFWYQQALGQGPEFLTYFQNEAQLDKSGLPSDRFFAERPEGSVSTLKIQRTQQEDSAVYLCASSSDRAGNTEAFFGQGTRLTVV.

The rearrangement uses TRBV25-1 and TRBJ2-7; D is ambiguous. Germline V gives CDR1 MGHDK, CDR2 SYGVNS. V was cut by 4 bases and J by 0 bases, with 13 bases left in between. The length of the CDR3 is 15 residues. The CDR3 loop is CASSARPRSSYEQYF. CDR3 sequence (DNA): TGTGCCAGCAGTGCTAGGCCCCGGAGCTCCTACGAGCAGTACTTC.

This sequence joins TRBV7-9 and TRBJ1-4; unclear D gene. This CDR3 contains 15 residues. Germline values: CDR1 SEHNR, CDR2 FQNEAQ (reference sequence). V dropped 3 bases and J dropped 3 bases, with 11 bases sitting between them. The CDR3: CASSLARRPNEKLFF. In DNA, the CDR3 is TGTGCCAGCAGCTTGGCAAGGCGGCCTAATGAAAAACTGTTTTTT.

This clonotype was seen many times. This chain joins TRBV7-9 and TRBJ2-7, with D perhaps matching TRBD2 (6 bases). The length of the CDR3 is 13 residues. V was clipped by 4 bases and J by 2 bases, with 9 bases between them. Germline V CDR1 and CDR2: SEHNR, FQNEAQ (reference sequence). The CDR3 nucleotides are TGTGCCAGCAGCTGGGAGGCTACCTACGAGCAGTACTTC. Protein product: CASSWEATYEQYF.

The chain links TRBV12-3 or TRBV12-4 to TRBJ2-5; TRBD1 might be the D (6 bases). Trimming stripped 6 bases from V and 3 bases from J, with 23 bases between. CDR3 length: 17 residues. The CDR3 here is CASRGAGVRDSKETQYF. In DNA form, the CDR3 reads TGTGCCAGCAGGGGGGCAGGGGTTCGGGATTCTAAAGAGACCCAGTACTTC.

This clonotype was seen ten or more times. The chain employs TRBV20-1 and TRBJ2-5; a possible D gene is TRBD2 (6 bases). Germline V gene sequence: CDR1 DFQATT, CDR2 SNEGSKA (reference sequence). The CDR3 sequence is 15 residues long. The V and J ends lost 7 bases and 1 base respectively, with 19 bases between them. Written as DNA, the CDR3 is TGCAGTGTTAATGGGGACTTGACCGCCCAAGAGACCCAGTACTTC. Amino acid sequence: CSVNGDLTAQETQYF.

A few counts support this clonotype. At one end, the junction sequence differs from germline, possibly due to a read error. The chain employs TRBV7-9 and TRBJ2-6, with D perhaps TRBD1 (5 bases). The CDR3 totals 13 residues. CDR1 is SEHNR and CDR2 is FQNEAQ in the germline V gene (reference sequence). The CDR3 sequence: CASSLEGANVLTF. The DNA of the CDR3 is TGTGCCAGCAGCTTGGAAGGGGCGAACGTCCTGACTTTC.